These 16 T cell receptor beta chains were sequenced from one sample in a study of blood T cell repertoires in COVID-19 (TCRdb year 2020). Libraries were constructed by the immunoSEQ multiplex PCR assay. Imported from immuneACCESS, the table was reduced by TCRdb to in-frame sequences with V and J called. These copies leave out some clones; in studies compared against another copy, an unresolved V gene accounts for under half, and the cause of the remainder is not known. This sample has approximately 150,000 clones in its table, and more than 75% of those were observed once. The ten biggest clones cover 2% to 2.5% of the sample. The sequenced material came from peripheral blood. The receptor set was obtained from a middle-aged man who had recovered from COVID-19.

DNA for the CDR3: TGCGCCAGCAGCTTGGGGGCAGGGGAGTCACCCCTCCACTTT. This gives the protein CASSLGAGESPLHF. The chain employs TRBV5-1 and TRBJ1-6; maybe TRBD1 (6 bases). CDR3 length: 14 residues. Trimming took off 0 bases at V and 10 bases at J, with 11 bases between the two ends. The germline CDR1 and CDR2 sequences are SGHRS and YFSETQ.

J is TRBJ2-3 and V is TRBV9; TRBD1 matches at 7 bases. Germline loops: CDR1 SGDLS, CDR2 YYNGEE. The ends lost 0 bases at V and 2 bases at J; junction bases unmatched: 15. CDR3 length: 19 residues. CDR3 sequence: CASSVATMRGPSITDTQYF. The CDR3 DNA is TGTGCCAGCAGCGTAGCTACGATGAGGGGGCCCTCCATCACAGATACGCAGTATTTT.

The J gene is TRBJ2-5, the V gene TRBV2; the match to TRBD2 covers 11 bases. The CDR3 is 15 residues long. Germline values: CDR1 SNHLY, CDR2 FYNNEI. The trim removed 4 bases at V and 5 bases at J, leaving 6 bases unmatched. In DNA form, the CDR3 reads TGTGCCAGCAGTGTTTCTAGCGGGAGGTTTGAGACCCAGTACTTC. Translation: CASSVSSGRFETQYF.

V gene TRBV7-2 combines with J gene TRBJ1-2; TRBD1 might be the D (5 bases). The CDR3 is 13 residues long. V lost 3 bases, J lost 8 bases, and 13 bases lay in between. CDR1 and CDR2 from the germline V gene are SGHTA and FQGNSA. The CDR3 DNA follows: TGTGCCAGCAGCTTGCGGGGGGAGAACGGCTACACCTTC. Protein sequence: CASSLRGENGYTF.

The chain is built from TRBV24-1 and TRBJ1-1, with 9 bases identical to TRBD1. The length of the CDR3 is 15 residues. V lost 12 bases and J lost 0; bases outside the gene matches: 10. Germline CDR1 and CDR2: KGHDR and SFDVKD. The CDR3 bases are TGTGCCGTGCTACAGGGGGCCAACATGAACACTGAAGCTTTCTTT. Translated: CAVLQGANMNTEAFF.

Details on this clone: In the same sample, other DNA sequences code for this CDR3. This CDR3 is CASSLPRGYGYTF. CDR3 sequence (DNA): TGTGCCAGCAGCTTACCAAGGGGCTATGGCTACACCTTC. J is TRBJ1-2 and V is TRBV7-2; maybe TRBD1 (5 bases). Trimming stripped 2 bases from V and 4 bases from J, with 8 bases between. Germline CDR1 SGHTA, CDR2 FQGNSA. CDR3 length: 13 residues.

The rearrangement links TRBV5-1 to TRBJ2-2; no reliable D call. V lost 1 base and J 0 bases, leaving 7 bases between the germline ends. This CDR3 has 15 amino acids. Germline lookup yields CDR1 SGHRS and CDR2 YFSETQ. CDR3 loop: CASSLIQSNTGELFF. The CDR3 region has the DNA TGCGCCAGCAGCTTGATACAGTCGAACACCGGGGAGCTGTTTTTT. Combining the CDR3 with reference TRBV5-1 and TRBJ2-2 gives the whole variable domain KAGVTQTPRYLIKTRGQQVTLSCSPISGHRSVSWYQQTPGQGLQFLFEYFSETQRNKGNFPGRFSGRQFSNSRSEMNVSTLELGDSALYLCASSLIQSNTGELFFGEGSRLTVL.

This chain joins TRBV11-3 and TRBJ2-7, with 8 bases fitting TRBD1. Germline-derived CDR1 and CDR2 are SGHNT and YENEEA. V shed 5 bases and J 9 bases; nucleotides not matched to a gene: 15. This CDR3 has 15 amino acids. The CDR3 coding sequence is TGTGCCAGCAGCCTCGGGACAGGAGTCGGAACGAGGCAGTACTTC. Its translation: CASSLGTGVGTRQYF.

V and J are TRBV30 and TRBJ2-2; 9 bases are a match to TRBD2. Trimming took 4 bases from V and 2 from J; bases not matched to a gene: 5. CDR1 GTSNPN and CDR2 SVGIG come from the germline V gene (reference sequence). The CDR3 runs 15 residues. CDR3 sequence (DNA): TGTGCCTGGACTAGCGGGGTGGCTAACACCGGGGAGCTGTTTTTT. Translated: CAWTSGVANTGELFF.

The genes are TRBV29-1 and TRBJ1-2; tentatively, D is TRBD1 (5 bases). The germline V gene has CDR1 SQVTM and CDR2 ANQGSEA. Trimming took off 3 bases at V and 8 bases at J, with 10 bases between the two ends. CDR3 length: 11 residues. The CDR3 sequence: CSVEGEGGYTF. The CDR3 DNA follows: TGCAGCGTTGAGGGGGAGGGCGGCTACACCTTC.

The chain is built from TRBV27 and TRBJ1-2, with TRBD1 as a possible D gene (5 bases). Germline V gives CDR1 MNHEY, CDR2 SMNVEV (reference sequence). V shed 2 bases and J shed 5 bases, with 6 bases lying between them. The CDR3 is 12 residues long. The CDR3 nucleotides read TGTGCCAGCAGTTTAAGGGGATATGGCTACACCTTC. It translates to CASSLRGYGYTF.

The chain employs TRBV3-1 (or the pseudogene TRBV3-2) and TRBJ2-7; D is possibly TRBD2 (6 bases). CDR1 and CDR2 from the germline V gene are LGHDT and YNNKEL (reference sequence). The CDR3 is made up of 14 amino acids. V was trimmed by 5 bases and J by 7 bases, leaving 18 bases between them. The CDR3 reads CASSSQARGGEQYF. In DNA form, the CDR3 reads TGTGCCAGCAGCTCCCAGGCGCGGGGCGGAGAGCAGTACTTC.

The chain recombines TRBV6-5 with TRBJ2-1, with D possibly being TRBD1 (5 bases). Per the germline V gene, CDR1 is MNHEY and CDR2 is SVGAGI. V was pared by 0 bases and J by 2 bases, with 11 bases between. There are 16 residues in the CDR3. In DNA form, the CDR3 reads TGTGCCAGCAGTTACTCAGTGACAGCGACCTACAATGAGCAGTTCTTC. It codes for CASSYSVTATYNEQFF.

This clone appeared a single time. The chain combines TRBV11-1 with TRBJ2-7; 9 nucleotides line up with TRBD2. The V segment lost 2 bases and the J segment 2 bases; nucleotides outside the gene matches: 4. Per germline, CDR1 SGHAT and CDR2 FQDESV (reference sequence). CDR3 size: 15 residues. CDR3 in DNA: TGTGCCAGCAGCTTATTGCGGGGGGGCCCCTACGAGCAGTACTTC. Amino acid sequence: CASSLLRGGPYEQYF.

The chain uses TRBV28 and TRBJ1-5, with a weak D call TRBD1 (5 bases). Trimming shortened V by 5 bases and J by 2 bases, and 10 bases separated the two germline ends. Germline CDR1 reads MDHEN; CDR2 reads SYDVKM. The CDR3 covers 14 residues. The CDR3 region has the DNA TGTGCCAGCAGTCTCAGGGTGCGCAATCAGCCCCAGCATTTT. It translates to CASSLRVRNQPQHF. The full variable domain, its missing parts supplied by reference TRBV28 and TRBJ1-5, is DVKVTQSSRYLVKRTGEKVFLECVQDMDHENMFWYRQDPGLGLRLIYFSYDVKMKEKGDIPEGYSVSREKKERFSLILESASTNQTSMYLCASSLRVRNQPQHFGDGTRLSIL.

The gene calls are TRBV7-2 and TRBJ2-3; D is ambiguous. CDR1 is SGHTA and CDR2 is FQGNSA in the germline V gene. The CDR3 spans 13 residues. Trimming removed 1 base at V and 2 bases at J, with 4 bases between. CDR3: CASSLVYTDTQYF. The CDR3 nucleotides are TGTGCCAGCAGCTTAGTCTACACAGATACGCAGTATTTT.